The 28 T cell receptor beta chains presented below share a single source sample, sequenced in a study of identical twins. A single record per CDR3 protein comes from TCRdb applying MiXCR to the 5' RACE reads. Of 350,000 to 450,000 distinct CDR3 sequences listed, approximately 17% are singletons. Sequenced input: naive T cells sorted from blood. These receptors originate from a man aged 45-60 years in good health.

A word on this clonotype: This may stem from a read error, because a much larger clone lies one nucleotide away. The chain recombines TRBV21-1 with TRBJ2-7; TRBD1 was called by the table and not checked on the DNA. TRBV21-1 is a pseudogene. The CDR3 totals 18 residues. The CDR3 reads CASSMSGAGMKASYEQYF. Written as DNA, the CDR3 is TGTGCCAGCAGCATGTCGGGGGCAGGGATGAAGGCATCCTACGAGCAGTACTTC.

This clonotype showed up many times. The chain links TRBV12-3 or TRBV12-4 to TRBJ2-6; 9 bases agree with TRBD2. There are 21 residues in the CDR3. With 3 bases clipped from V and 1 base from J, the junction kept 16 bases outside the gene matches. The CDR3 protein is CASSLILRGGVFSSGANVLTF. The DNA for the CDR3 is TGTGCCAGCAGTTTGATTCTGCGCGGGGGGGTCTTTTCTTCTGGGGCCAACGTCCTGACTTTC.

The table lists this clonotype with many counts. CDR3 sequence (DNA): TGTGCCAGCAGCTCCAGGGACCGGCAGGGAGCTTTCTTT. This encodes CASSSRDRQGAFF. The chain combines TRBV11-2 with TRBJ1-1, with D possibly being TRBD1 (5 bases). V was clipped by 4 bases and J by 10 bases, with 16 bases between them. The CDR3 contains 13 residues. The germline gives CDR1 SGHAT, CDR2 FQNNGV.

This clonotype was seen many times. The chain combines TRBV5-6 with TRBJ1-5, with D unresolved. There are 12 residues in the CDR3. V lost 4 bases to trimming and J lost 6 bases, with 8 bases between them. The germline V gene has CDR1 SGHDT and CDR2 YYEEEE. The CDR3 DNA follows: TGTGCCAGCAGCGCCGGGTCTCAGCCCCAGCATTTT. Amino acid sequence: CASSAGSQPQHF.

The V call is TRBV4-3, the J call TRBJ2-7; D possibly matches TRBD1 or TRBD2 (5 bases each). Germline V CDR1 and CDR2: LGHNA, YSLEER. Trimming took off 1 base at V and 0 bases at J, with 13 bases between the two ends. The CDR3 totals 16 residues. The CDR3 reads CASSQVIEGSSYEQYF. The DNA for the CDR3 is TGCGCCAGCAGCCAAGTAATTGAGGGGAGCTCCTACGAGCAGTACTTC.

The chain links TRBV9 to TRBJ1-6; no definite D call. The germline V and J ends were trimmed by 2 bases and 6 bases, with 12 bases remaining between them. Germline V gives CDR1 SGDLS, CDR2 YYNGEE. CDR3 size: 15 residues. For the CDR3, the DNA is TGTGCCAGCAGCGTGAGGTCAGGAGCTAATTCACCCCTCCACTTT. It yields the protein CASSVRSGANSPLHF. Full variable domain (rest looked up from reference TRBV9 and TRBJ1-6): DSGVTQTPKHLITATGQRVTLRCSPRSGDLSVYWYQQSLDQGLQFLIQYYNGEERAKGNILERFSAQQFPDLHSELNLSSLELGDSALYFCASSVRSGANSPLHFGNGTRLTVT.

On this clonotype itself: A single base separates this from a much larger clone, so it may be a read error. No conserved phenylalanine or tryptophan ends this CDR3, so it is likely a read error. The chain combines TRBV6-1 with TRBJ1-5; 8 bases match TRBD1. The germline gives CDR1 MNHNS, CDR2 SASEGT. CDR3 length equals 15 residues. With V trimmed by 6 bases and J by 2 bases, 6 bases remained unmatched. The CDR3 DNA sequence: TGTGCCAGCAGCCCCGACAGGGGAGGCAATCAGCCCCAGCATCTT. The encoded protein is CASSPDRGGNQPQHL.

This clonotype was observed at least ten times. This chain uses TRBV29-1 with TRBJ1-1, with TRBD1 matching over 8 bases. This CDR3 spans 14 amino acids. CDR1 is SQVTM, CDR2 ANQGSEA, per germline. V lost 7 bases and J lost 0; bases outside the gene matches: 7. This CDR3 reads CSAGGPFLNTEAFF. Written as DNA, the CDR3 is TGCAGCGCAGGGGGCCCATTCCTGAACACTGAAGCTTTCTTT.

The rearrangement uses TRBV20-1 and TRBJ1-5; 8 bases are a match to TRBD1. The J segment lost 0 bases and the V segment lost 5 bases, leaving 3 bases of the junction unmatched. This CDR3 contains 14 residues. Germline-derived CDR1 and CDR2 are DFQATT and SNEGSKA (reference sequence). The CDR3 sequence is CSAFQGASNQPQHF. The CDR3 DNA reads TGCAGTGCTTTCCAGGGGGCTAGCAATCAGCCCCAGCATTTT.

This clonotype has just a few counts. The V call is TRBV29-1, the J call TRBJ2-2; TRBD1 is a possible D gene (6 bases). The CDR3 sequence is 13 residues long. The V gene lost 6 bases and the J gene lost 2 bases, with 10 bases spanning the gap. Germline values: CDR1 SQVTM, CDR2 ANQGSEA. CDR3 in DNA: TGCAGCGTCGTGGACAGAAACACCGGGGAGCTGTTTTTT. This translates into CSVVDRNTGELFF.

The sample holds a few counts of this clonotype. Since a much larger clone is just one base distant, this may be a read error. The chain links TRBV15 to TRBJ2-7; TRBD1 agrees at 10 bases. V shed 2 bases, J shed 5 bases, and the junction held 12 bases outside the gene matches. From germline, CDR1 is LNHNV and CDR2 YYDKDF (reference sequence). This CDR3 is built from 17 residues. Written as DNA, the CDR3 is TGTGCCACCAGCAGAATGCCGGGACAGGGGATAGGCAACGAGCAGTACTTC. Residues: CATSRMPGQGIGNEQYF.

V gene TRBV5-1 combines with J gene TRBJ1-1; D may be TRBD1 (6 bases). Germline V CDR1 and CDR2: SGHRS, YFSETQ. This CDR3 is built from 15 residues. V dropped 5 bases and J dropped 0 bases, with 14 bases sitting between them. The CDR3 region has the DNA TGCGCCAGCAGGAATTCCGGACAGTTGAACACTGAAGCTTTCTTT. It codes for CASRNSGQLNTEAFF.

Many counts were recorded for this clonotype. The chain links TRBV20-1 to TRBJ2-1; 10 positions match TRBD2. The germline gives CDR1 DFQATT, CDR2 SNEGSKA (reference sequence). This CDR3 comprises 14 residues. V shed 5 bases, J shed 3 bases, and the junction held 4 bases outside the gene matches. CDR3 sequence reads: CSAPSGGVYNEQFF. In DNA form, the CDR3 reads TGCAGTGCTCCGAGCGGGGGGGTCTACAATGAGCAGTTCTTC.

This clonotype was counted at least ten times. The chain employs TRBV20-1 and TRBJ2-2, with D possibly matching TRBD1 (5 bases). This CDR3 is built from 15 residues. Germline V gene data show CDR1 as DFQATT and CDR2 as SNEGSKA (reference sequence). V was shortened by 0 bases and J by 0 bases, with 8 bases between the two germline ends. Written as DNA, the CDR3 is TGCAGTGCTAGAGATGTACAGGCGAACACCGGGGAGCTGTTTTTT. Encoded protein: CSARDVQANTGELFF.

The rearrangement joins TRBV20-1 to TRBJ2-1; D gene uncertain. The germline V gene has CDR1 DFQATT and CDR2 SNEGSKA (reference sequence). The CDR3 is 12 residues long. Trimming left V 6 bases short and J 4 bases short, with 10 bases between. The CDR3 DNA reads TGCAGTGCCGACCCCGGGTACAATGAGCAGTTCTTC. The encoded protein is CSADPGYNEQFF.

CDR3: CASSLALTSGAVADTQYF. CDR3 DNA sequence: TGTGCCAGCAGTTTAGCGCTTACTAGCGGGGCGGTGGCAGATACGCAGTATTTT. The gene calls are TRBV12-3 or TRBV12-4 and TRBJ2-3; 10 nucleotides align to TRBD2. The CDR3 is made up of 18 amino acids. V trimming: 0 bases; J trimming: 4 bases; junction bases outside the gene matches: 10.

This clonotype was observed many times. The rearrangement uses TRBV29-1 and TRBJ2-3, with 10 bases aligning to TRBD2. J lost 7 bases, V lost 7 bases, and 14 bases had no gene match. CDR3 length: 15 residues. CDR1 and CDR2 from the germline V gene are SQVTM and ANQGSEA. CDR3 sequence: CSGYTSSGSLNTQYF. CDR3 nucleotide sequence: TGCAGCGGCTATACCTCTAGCGGGAGTTTGAATACGCAGTATTTT.

Only a few counts were recorded for this clonotype. V is TRBV5-4 and J is TRBJ1-1, with D maybe TRBD1 (6 bases). This CDR3 has 13 residues. V was pared by 4 bases and J by 6 bases, with 13 bases between. CDR1 SGHNT and CDR2 YYREEE come from the germline V gene (reference sequence). The CDR3 loop reads CASSGPAGAEAFF. The CDR3 bases are TGTGCCAGCAGCGGACCAGCAGGGGCTGAAGCTTTCTTT.

The chain recombines TRBV4-1 with TRBJ2-3; 9 bases line up with TRBD2. The CDR3 covers 16 residues. CDR1 MGHRA and CDR2 YSYEKL come from the germline V gene. The V segment lost 1 base and the J segment 0 bases; nucleotides outside the gene matches: 2. CDR3 in DNA: TGCGCCAGCAGCCAAGCTAGCGGGGTTAGCACAGATACGCAGTATTTT. It specifies CASSQASGVSTDTQYF.

Ten or more counts support this clonotype. The chain has TRBV20-1 and TRBJ2-3; D is uncertain. The CDR3 is made up of 12 amino acids. Trimming removed 4 bases from V and 6 bases from J, with 11 bases in between. Germline-derived CDR1 and CDR2 are DFQATT and SNEGSKA (reference sequence). CDR3 sequence: CSAKELGDTQYF. CDR3 sequence (DNA): TGCAGTGCTAAAGAATTAGGGGATACGCAGTATTTT.

This clonotype was seen many times. The rearrangement links TRBV29-1 to TRBJ2-3, with a weak D call TRBD1 (6 bases). Germline CDR1 reads SQVTM; CDR2 reads ANQGSEA. There are 14 residues in the CDR3. V gave up 6 bases and J gave up 4 bases, with 17 bases separating them. CDR3 DNA: TGCAGCGTCGTACAGGGACGGTTGGCAGATACGCAGTATTTT. It is translated as CSVVQGRLADTQYF.

V gene TRBV5-1 combines with J gene TRBJ2-1, with 7 bases that match TRBD1. Unmatched junction bases numbered 5, after V lost 4 bases and J lost 7 bases. CDR3 length equals 13 residues. Germline V lookup: CDR1 SGHRS, CDR2 YFSETQ. The CDR3: CASSGQGENEQFF. CDR3 nucleotide sequence: TGCGCCAGCAGCGGTCAGGGGGAGAATGAGCAGTTCTTC.

A few counts support this clonotype. V usage is TRBV27 and J usage is TRBJ1-4; D might be TRBD1 (6 bases). The V gene lost 2 bases and the J gene lost 8 bases, with 6 bases spanning the gap. Per the germline V gene, CDR1 is MNHEY and CDR2 is SMNVEV (reference sequence). This CDR3 is built from 12 residues. The DNA of the CDR3 is TGTGCCAGCAGTTTAAGGGGGGAAAAACTGTTTTTT. This encodes CASSLRGEKLFF.

This clonotype was picked up many times. This chain links TRBV15 with TRBJ2-5; D is undetermined. V lost 1 base and J 2 bases, leaving 5 bases between the germline ends. Looked up from germline, CDR1 is LNHNV and CDR2 is YYDKDF (reference sequence). This CDR3 has 13 residues. The CDR3 region is CATSRVTQETQYF. Written as DNA, the CDR3 is TGTGCCACCAGCAGAGTGACACAAGAGACCCAGTACTTC.

This clonotype was recorded many times. The CDR3 loop reads CASSRGTGIETQYF. CDR3 in DNA: TGTGCCAGCAGCCGGGGGACAGGCATAGAGACCCAGTACTTC. V and J are TRBV11-2 and TRBJ2-5; TRBD1 aligns across 8 bases. CDR1 is SGHAT and CDR2 is FQNNGV in the germline V gene. Trimming at V came to 5 bases and at J to 4 bases, leaving 6 bases not matched to a gene. The CDR3 runs 14 residues. Looking up the rest from reference TRBV11-2 and TRBJ2-5 gives the full variable domain: EAGVAQSPRYKIIEKRQSVAFWCNPISGHATLYWYQQILGQGPKLLIQFQNNGVVDDSQLPKDRFSAERLKGVDSTLKIQPAKLEDSAVYLCASSRGTGIETQYFGPGTRLLVL.

The chain links TRBV14 to TRBJ2-1; D is possibly TRBD2 (6 bases). The CDR3 extends over 17 amino acids. The V end was cut by 0 bases, the J end by 9 bases, with 21 bases between. Germline CDR1 and CDR2: SGHDN and FVKESK. CDR3 region: CASSQDYQRAMRGEQFF. CDR3 DNA: TGTGCCAGCAGCCAAGATTACCAGCGGGCCATGAGGGGTGAGCAGTTCTTC.

This clonotype appeared a few times. V and J are TRBV7-2 and TRBJ2-7; D gene uncertain. With 5 bases removed from V and 0 bases from J, the gap between germline ends came to 11 bases. Germline CDR1 reads SGHTA; CDR2 reads FQGNSA. This CDR3 has 14 residues. Here the CDR3 DNA reads TGTGCCAGCAGCCTAGGCCTGTCCTCCTACGAGCAGTACTTC. It translates to CASSLGLSSYEQYF. The whole variable domain, remainder taken from reference TRBV7-2 and TRBJ2-7, is GAGVSQSPSNKVTEKGKDVELRCDPISGHTALYWYRQSLGQGLEFLIYFQGNSAPDKSGLPSDRFSAERTGGSVSTLTIQRTQQEDSAVYLCASSLGLSSYEQYFGPGTRLTVT.

The sample holds a few counts of this clonotype. The chain joins TRBV11-1 to TRBJ2-7, with D tentatively TRBD1 (7 bases). This CDR3 is built from 19 residues. The germline CDR1 and CDR2 sequences are SGHAT and FQDESV (reference sequence). V was trimmed by 1 base and J by 3 bases, leaving 25 bases between them. The CDR3 spells CASSLVDPLRQGGGYEQYF. Here the CDR3 DNA reads TGTGCCAGCAGCTTAGTTGACCCTCTAAGGCAGGGGGGAGGCTACGAGCAGTACTTC.